This entry lists 10 T cell receptor beta chains sequenced from one sample in a study of cytotoxic CD8 clonotypes in ibrutinib-treated CLL. The protocol was immunoSEQ multiplex PCR, while the TCRdb copy is restricted to in-frame clones and leaves out a portion. The sample has around 300,000 clones, 80% seen once; the top ten hold about 6.3%. The input for sequencing was PBMCs, taken before ibrutinib treatment. Source of these receptors: a human donor with chronic lymphocytic leukemia.

The chain links TRBV18 to TRBJ2-5; a weak D match, TRBD1 (5 bases). Trimming removed 2 bases at V and 5 bases at J, with 18 bases between. The germline V gene encodes CDR1 KGHSH and CDR2 LQKENI. This CDR3 has 16 residues. CDR3 loop: CASSPWAGQKGETQYF. The CDR3 region has the DNA TGTGCCAGCTCACCATGGGCAGGCCAAAAGGGGGAGACCCAGTACTTC. Filled out from reference TRBV18 and TRBJ2-5, the complete variable domain reads NAGVMQNPRHLVRRRGQEARLRCSPMKGHSHVYWYRQLPEEGLKFMVYLQKENIIDESGMPKERFSAEFPKEGPSILRIQQVVRGDSAAYFCASSPWAGQKGETQYFGPGTRLLVL.

The chain employs TRBV7-8 and TRBJ2-7; D is undetermined. There are 15 residues in the CDR3. In germline, CDR1 is SGHVS, CDR2 FQNEAQ. Trimming cost V 2 bases and J 0 bases, with 11 bases left between them. CDR3 bases: TGTGCCAGCAGCTTACAGGCTATAAGCTCCTACGAGCAGTACTTC. Residues: CASSLQAISSYEQYF.

This chain uses TRBV6-5 with TRBJ2-7; D is ambiguous. The CDR3 runs 12 residues. Germline loops: CDR1 MNHEY, CDR2 SVGAGI. V was clipped by 6 bases and J by 6 bases, with 12 bases between them. The CDR3 DNA reads as TGTGCCAGCAGAAAATCGGCGCGCGAGCAGTACTTC. It specifies CASRKSAREQYF.

This chain links TRBV5-1 with TRBJ1-2; D remains ambiguous. V was pared by 2 bases and J by 4 bases, with 12 bases between. CDR3 length: 14 amino acids. Germline CDR1 reads SGHRS; CDR2 reads YFSETQ. The CDR3 is CASSFSDELYGYTF. The CDR3 bases are TGCGCCAGCAGCTTTTCCGACGAGCTCTATGGCTACACCTTC.

This clone turned up a few times. The V and J genes are TRBV7-9 and TRBJ2-5; D might be TRBD1 or TRBD2, each matching 5 bases. Germline V gene lookup returns CDR1 SEHNR and CDR2 FQNEAQ (reference sequence). This CDR3 contains 13 residues. Trimming left V 2 bases short and J 5 bases short, with 9 bases between. The CDR3 nucleotides are TGTGCCAGCAGCTTATACGAGGGGGAGACCCAGTACTTC. Translated: CASSLYEGETQYF.

The V and J genes are TRBV7-9 and TRBJ2-1, with TRBD1 matching 10 bases. V shed 4 bases and J 10 bases; nucleotides not matched to a gene: 7. CDR1 is SEHNR and CDR2 is FQNEAQ in the germline V gene (reference sequence). This CDR3 is built from 14 residues. For the CDR3, the DNA is TGTGCCAGCAGCTGGAGACAGGGGGCGTCAGAGCAGTTCTTC. It specifies CASSWRQGASEQFF.

The V call is TRBV19, the J call TRBJ1-1; no clear D. V was cut by 7 bases and J by 5 bases, with 17 bases left in between. This CDR3 comprises 14 residues. In germline, CDR1 is LNHDA, CDR2 SQIVND (reference sequence). CDR3 sequence: CASTLAGMRTEAFF. In nucleotides, the CDR3 is TGTGCCAGTACCCTAGCCGGGATGCGAACTGAAGCTTTCTTT. Looking up the rest from reference TRBV19 and TRBJ1-1 gives the full variable domain: DGGITQSPKYLFRKEGQNVTLSCEQNLNHDAMYWYRQDPGQGLRLIYYSQIVNDFQKGDIAEGYSVSREKKESFPLTVTSAQKNPTAFYLCASTLAGMRTEAFFGQGTRLTVV.

This clone was detected only a few times. V and J are TRBV2 and TRBJ2-3; D is possibly TRBD2 (5 bases). In germline, CDR1 is SNHLY, CDR2 FYNNEI. CDR3 length equals 13 residues. Trimming pared 11 bases from V and 6 bases from J, leaving 18 bases between. CDR3 in DNA: TGTGCCGGTAAAGACTATGCTGTCGATACGCAGTATTTT. Its translation: CAGKDYAVDTQYF.

The chain employs TRBV2 and TRBJ2-5, with D unclear. This CDR3 is 12 amino acids long. Trimming took off 9 bases at V and 1 base at J, with 9 bases between the two ends. In germline, CDR1 is SNHLY, CDR2 FYNNEI. In DNA form, the CDR3 reads TGTGCCAGGCGAGTAGTCCAAGAGACCCAGTACTTC. It translates to CARRVVQETQYF.

The rearrangement uses TRBV6-1 and TRBJ2-1; 8 bases line up with TRBD2. The V segment lost 2 bases and the J segment 7 bases; nucleotides outside the gene matches: 7. This CDR3 spans 15 amino acids. CDR1 and CDR2 (germline): MNHNS, SASEGT. CDR3 amino acids: CASSEHGGAGNEQFF. The CDR3 DNA is TGTGCCAGCAGTGAACACGGGGGGGCCGGTAATGAGCAGTTCTTC.